The 23 T cell receptor beta chains reported below all come from one sample, sequenced in a study of blood T cell repertoires in COVID-19. Measured with immunoSEQ multiplex PCR; TCRdb has only the in-frame clones, and not every one. The profile shows nearly 250,000 clones, around nine tenths of them singletons. Sequencing was carried out using peripheral blood. The receptors come from an older woman who had recovered from COVID-19.

This chain uses TRBV6-6 with TRBJ2-7; 10 bases fit TRBD2. CDR1 and CDR2 from the germline V gene are MNHNY and SVGAGI (reference sequence). Trimming removed 5 bases from V and 5 bases from J; junction bases left unmatched: 9. The CDR3 length is 15 residues. The DNA for the CDR3 is TGTGCCAGCAGTCCCGGGACTAGCGAGCCAAACGAGCAGTACTTC. Its protein is CASSPGTSEPNEQYF.

The chain combines TRBV2 with TRBJ1-3; 7 nucleotides match TRBD1. The CDR3 extends over 13 amino acids. V was clipped by 10 bases and J by 6 bases; unmatched bases: 9. Per the germline V gene, CDR1 is SNHLY and CDR2 is FYNNEI. CDR3 residues: CAKKGGRENTIYF. CDR3 bases: TGTGCCAAAAAAGGGGGCAGAGAAAACACCATATATTTT.

The chain joins TRBV7-9 to TRBJ2-6, with D unresolved. The V end lost 4 bases, the J end lost 3 bases, and 16 bases lay between the germline ends. CDR1 and CDR2 from the germline V gene are SEHNR and FQNEAQ (reference sequence). There are 17 residues in the CDR3. CDR3 nucleotide sequence: TGTGCCAGCAGCTCCTCAGGTGGTTTGGGTGGGGCCAACGTCCTGACTTTC. Translating it yields CASSSSGGLGGANVLTF.

This clone occurred a few times. This sequence joins TRBV28 and TRBJ1-1; D is possibly TRBD1 (5 bases). The germline V gene has CDR1 MDHEN and CDR2 SYDVKM. This CDR3 has 13 amino acids. The V and J ends lost 3 bases and 11 bases respectively, with 16 bases between them. Written as DNA, the CDR3 is TGTGCCAGCAGTTTTGAGGCCCCGCCAGGGGCTTTCTTT. It is translated as CASSFEAPPGAFF.

J is TRBJ1-6 and V is TRBV18, with D possibly TRBD1 on 6 matching bases. V was cut by 6 bases and J by 5 bases, with 11 bases left in between. There are 14 residues in the CDR3. The V gene's germline CDR1 is KGHSH and CDR2 LQKENI. In nucleotides, the CDR3 is TGTGCCAGCTCCGGGACACCGAATAATTCACCCCTCCACTTT. Translating gives CASSGTPNNSPLHF.

The V call is TRBV7-2, the J call TRBJ2-1; a possible D gene is TRBD2 (6 bases). CDR3 length: 14 residues. From germline, CDR1 is SGHTA and CDR2 FQGNSA. Trimming removed 4 bases from V and 5 bases from J, with 12 bases in between. CDR3: CASSSGVLNNEQFF. CDR3 nucleotide sequence: TGTGCCAGCAGCTCGGGGGTCCTGAACAATGAGCAGTTCTTC.

V usage is TRBV4-2 and J usage is TRBJ1-2; unclear D gene. CDR3 length: 13 residues. The germline V gene has CDR1 LGHNA and CDR2 YNFKEQ. V lost 0 bases and J lost 6, with 8 bases in between. DNA for the CDR3: TGTGCCAGCAGCCAAGACGGAGGGAATGGCTACACCTTC. Amino acids: CASSQDGGNGYTF.

The gene calls are TRBV27 and TRBJ1-6; D is unresolved. CDR1 MNHEY and CDR2 SMNVEV come from the germline V gene (reference sequence). V was shortened by 8 bases and J by 0 bases, with 17 bases between the two germline ends. CDR3 size: 17 residues. The DNA for the CDR3 is TGTGCCAGCCGTCACCCAAGGAGGAGCTCCTATAATTCACCCCTCCACTTT. Its protein product is CASRHPRRSSYNSPLHF.

V and J are TRBV7-9 and TRBJ1-5; D is undetermined. There are 14 residues in the CDR3. Germline assignment: CDR1 SEHNR and CDR2 FQNEAQ (reference sequence). Trimming took off 3 bases at V and 2 bases at J, with 8 bases between the two ends. This chain's CDR3 is CASSFLGGNQPQHF. In DNA form, the CDR3 reads TGTGCCAGCAGCTTCCTCGGGGGCAATCAGCCCCAGCATTTT.

This clone was recorded a few times. The chain joins TRBV2 to TRBJ1-1, with a tentative D call TRBD1 (5 bases). This CDR3 has 13 residues. The ends were cut back, 6 bases at V and 0 bases at J, with 8 bases in the middle. CDR1 and CDR2 (germline): SNHLY, FYNNEI. As DNA, the CDR3 is TGTGCCAGCAGCGGGGGTATGAACACTGAAGCTTTCTTT. It translates to CASSGGMNTEAFF.

This rearrangement joins TRBV7-2 to TRBJ2-4; 15 positions match TRBD2. V dropped 5 bases and J dropped 9; count of bases not matched to a gene: 14. Germline V gene sequence: CDR1 SGHTA, CDR2 FQGNSA. CDR3 length equals 18 residues. The CDR3 nucleotides are TGTGCCAGCAGCACGGGACTAGCGGGGGGCCGAGGGCCGGGCATTCAGTACTTC. Translated, it gives CASSTGLAGGRGPGIQYF.

The chain recombines TRBV3-1 (or the pseudogene TRBV3-2) with TRBJ1-2, with 9 bases lining up with TRBD1. Germline V gene lookup returns CDR1 LGHDT and CDR2 YNNKEL (reference sequence). The CDR3 is 14 residues long. The trim removed 2 bases at V and 4 bases at J, leaving 2 bases unmatched. CDR3 sequence reads: CASSQLQGAYGYTF. The CDR3 DNA sequence: TGTGCCAGCAGCCAATTACAGGGGGCCTATGGCTACACCTTC.

V is TRBV13 and J is TRBJ2-7, with D perhaps matching TRBD1 (5 bases). V was pared by 2 bases and J by 4 bases, with 15 bases between. Germline V gene lookup returns CDR1 PRHDT and CDR2 FYEKMQ (reference sequence). The CDR3 is 15 amino acids. The CDR3: CASSLIGAVKYEQYF. CDR3 sequence (DNA): TGTGCCAGCAGCTTAATAGGGGCCGTAAAGTACGAGCAGTACTTC.

CDR3 DNA: TGTGCCAGCAGCTTACTACAGGGGGAAGCTTTCTTT. Translation: CASSLLQGEAFF. The chain links TRBV5-5 to TRBJ1-1, with TRBD1 matching 7 bases. The CDR3 consists of 12 residues. Trimming took 2 bases from V and 8 from J; bases not matched to a gene: 3. Germline V gives CDR1 SGHKS, CDR2 YYEKEE (reference sequence).

This chain joins TRBV9 and TRBJ1-6, with D possibly being TRBD1 (5 bases). Germline assignment: CDR1 SGDLS and CDR2 YYNGEE. This CDR3 is built from 15 residues. V lost 2 bases, J lost 7 bases, and 13 bases lay in between. The chain's CDR3 is CASSVRTGDNSPLHF. CDR3 nucleotides: TGTGCCAGCAGCGTTAGAACAGGTGACAATTCACCCCTCCACTTT.

The chain links TRBV5-1 to TRBJ2-1, with 13 nucleotides matching TRBD2. Germline V lookup: CDR1 SGHRS, CDR2 YFSETQ. V was clipped by 2 bases and J by 4 bases; unmatched bases: 3. This CDR3 comprises 16 residues. The CDR3, as DNA: TGCGCCAGCAGCTTTAGACTAGCGGGGGGATACAATGAGCAGTTCTTC. Amino acid sequence: CASSFRLAGGYNEQFF.

A word on this clone: The sample contains more than one DNA sequence encoding this CDR3. This chain uses TRBV28 with TRBJ1-2; 7 bases align to TRBD1. Per germline, CDR1 MDHEN and CDR2 SYDVKM. This CDR3 is built from 14 residues. V was pared by 2 bases and J by 2 bases, with 2 bases of the junction left unmatched. CDR3 region: CASSLLQGNYGYTF. CDR3 DNA sequence: TGTGCCAGCAGTTTACTACAGGGGAACTATGGCTACACCTTC.

A few counts support this clone. The chain is built from TRBV2 and TRBJ1-5; 9 bases are a match to TRBD1. The V segment lost 5 bases and the J segment 2 bases; nucleotides outside the gene matches: 4. The germline V gene encodes CDR1 SNHLY and CDR2 FYNNEI. The CDR3 has 15 residues. CDR3: CASSLQGAGNQPQHF. The CDR3 coding sequence is TGTGCCAGCAGTTTACAGGGGGCAGGCAATCAGCCCCAGCATTTT.

The gene calls are TRBV18 and TRBJ1-2, with D tentatively TRBD1 (6 bases). The CDR3 length is 18 residues. Germline V gene lookup returns CDR1 KGHSH and CDR2 LQKENI. Trimming removed 3 bases from V and 7 bases from J, with 27 bases in between. The CDR3 loop reads CASSPDRGNSVTSSGYTF. Written as DNA, the CDR3 is TGTGCCAGCTCACCCGATAGGGGGAACAGCGTAACCTCTTCTGGCTACACCTTC.

The rearrangement uses TRBV6-5 and TRBJ1-1, with 9 bases aligning to TRBD1. Unmatched junction bases numbered 4, after V lost 6 bases and J lost 5 bases. The CDR3 has 13 amino acids. From germline, CDR1 is MNHEY and CDR2 SVGAGI. CDR3 sequence (DNA): TGTGCCAGCAGAGGGACAGGGCGGACTGAAGCTTTCTTT. Amino acid sequence: CASRGTGRTEAFF.

This sequence joins TRBV7-9 and TRBJ2-7; TRBD2 aligns across 9 bases. The CDR3 is 15 residues long. Trimming cost V 4 bases and J 0 bases; bases outside gene matches: 4. CDR1 is SEHNR and CDR2 is FQNEAQ in the germline V gene (reference sequence). CDR3 sequence: CASSSRGGGSYEQYF. The CDR3 bases are TGTGCCAGCAGCTCGCGGGGGGGTGGCTCCTACGAGCAGTACTTC. The whole variable domain, remainder taken from reference TRBV7-9 and TRBJ2-7, is DTGVSQNPRHKITKRGQNVTFRCDPISEHNRLYWYRQTLGQGPEFLTYFQNEAQLEKSRLLSDRFSAERPKGSFSTLEIQRTEQGDSAMYLCASSSRGGGSYEQYFGPGTRLTVT.

The V gene is TRBV2, the J gene TRBJ1-1, with TRBD1 matching over 7 bases. This CDR3 contains 13 residues. V shed 7 bases, J shed 3 bases, and the junction held 5 bases outside the gene matches. In germline, CDR1 is SNHLY, CDR2 FYNNEI. CDR3 DNA: TGTGCCAGCACTCAGGACAGGCACACTGAAGCTTTCTTT. Amino acid sequence: CASTQDRHTEAFF.

This chain links TRBV7-9 with TRBJ1-5; the D is unclear. V shed 2 bases and J shed 6 bases, with 5 bases lying between them. CDR3 length: 12 residues. CDR1 is SEHNR and CDR2 is FQNEAQ in the germline V gene (reference sequence). The CDR3 region has the DNA TGTGCCAGCAGCTTACGGGGTCAGCCCCAGCATTTT. Translation gives CASSLRGQPQHF.